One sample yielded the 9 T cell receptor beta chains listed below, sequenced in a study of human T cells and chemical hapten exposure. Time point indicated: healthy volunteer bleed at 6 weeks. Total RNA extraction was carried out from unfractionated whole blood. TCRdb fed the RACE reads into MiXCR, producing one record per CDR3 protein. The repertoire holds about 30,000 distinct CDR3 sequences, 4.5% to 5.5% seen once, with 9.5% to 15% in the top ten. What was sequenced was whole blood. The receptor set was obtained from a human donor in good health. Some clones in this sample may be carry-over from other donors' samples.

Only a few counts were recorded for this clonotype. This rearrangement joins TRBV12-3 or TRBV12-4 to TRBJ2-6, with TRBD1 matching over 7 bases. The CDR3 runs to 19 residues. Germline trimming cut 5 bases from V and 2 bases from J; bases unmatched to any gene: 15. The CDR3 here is CASSPDREYITTGANVLTF. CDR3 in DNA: TGTGCCAGCAGTCCAGACAGGGAGTACATCACAACTGGGGCCAACGTCCTGACTTTC.

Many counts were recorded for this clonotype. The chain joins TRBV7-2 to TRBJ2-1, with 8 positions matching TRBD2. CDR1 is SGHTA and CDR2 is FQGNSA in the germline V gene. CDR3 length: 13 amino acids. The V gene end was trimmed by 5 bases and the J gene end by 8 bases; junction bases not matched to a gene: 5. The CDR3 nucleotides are TGTGCCAGCAGCCCTCAGGGACTAGATGAGCAGTTCTTC. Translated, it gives CASSPQGLDEQFF.

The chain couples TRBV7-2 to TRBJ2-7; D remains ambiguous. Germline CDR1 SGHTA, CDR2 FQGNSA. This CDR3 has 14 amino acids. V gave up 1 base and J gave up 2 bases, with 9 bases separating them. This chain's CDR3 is CASSLDGAAYEQYF. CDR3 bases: TGTGCCAGCAGCTTAGATGGTGCCGCCTACGAGCAGTACTTC.

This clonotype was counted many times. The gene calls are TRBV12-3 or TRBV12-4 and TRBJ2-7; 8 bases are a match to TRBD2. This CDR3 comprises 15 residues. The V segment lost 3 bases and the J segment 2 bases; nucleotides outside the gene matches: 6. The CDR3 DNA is TGTGCCAGCAGTTTCGAGACTAGCGCCACCTACGAGCAGTACTTC. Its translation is CASSFETSATYEQYF.

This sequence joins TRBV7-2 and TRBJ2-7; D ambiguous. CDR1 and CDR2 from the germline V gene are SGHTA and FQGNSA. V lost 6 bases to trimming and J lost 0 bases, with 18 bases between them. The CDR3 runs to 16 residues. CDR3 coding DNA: TGTGCCAGCAGTTATAGTTTTACAGCTAGCTCCTACGAGCAGTACTTC. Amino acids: CASSYSFTASSYEQYF.

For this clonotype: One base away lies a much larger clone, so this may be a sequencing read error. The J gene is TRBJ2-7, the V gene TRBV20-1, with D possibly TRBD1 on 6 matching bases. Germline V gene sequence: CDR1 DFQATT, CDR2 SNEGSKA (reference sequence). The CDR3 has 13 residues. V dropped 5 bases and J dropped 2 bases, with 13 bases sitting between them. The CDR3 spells CSAPGTWPYEQYF. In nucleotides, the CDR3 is TGCAGTGCTCCCGGGACATGGCCCTACGAGCAGTACTTC.

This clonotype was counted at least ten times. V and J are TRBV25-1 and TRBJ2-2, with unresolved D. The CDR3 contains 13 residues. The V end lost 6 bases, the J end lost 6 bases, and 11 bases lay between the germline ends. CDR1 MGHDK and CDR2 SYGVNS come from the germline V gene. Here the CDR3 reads CASRAAGAGELFF. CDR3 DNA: TGTGCCAGCAGGGCCGCTGGGGCCGGGGAGCTGTTTTTT.

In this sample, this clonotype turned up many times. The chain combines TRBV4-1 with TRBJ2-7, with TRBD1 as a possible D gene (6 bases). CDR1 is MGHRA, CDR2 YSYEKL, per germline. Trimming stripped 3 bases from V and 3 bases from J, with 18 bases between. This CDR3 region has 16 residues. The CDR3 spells CASSHSSPGQYYEQYF. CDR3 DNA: TGCGCCAGCAGCCACTCAAGTCCCGGACAGTACTACGAGCAGTACTTC.

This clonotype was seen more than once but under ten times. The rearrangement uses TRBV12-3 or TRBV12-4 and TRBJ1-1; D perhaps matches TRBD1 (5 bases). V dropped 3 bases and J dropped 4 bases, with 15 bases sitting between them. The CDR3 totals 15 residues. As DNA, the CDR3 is TGTGCCAGCAGTTTCAGGGCCGCTCTGGGCACTGAAGCTTTCTTT. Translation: CASSFRAALGTEAFF.